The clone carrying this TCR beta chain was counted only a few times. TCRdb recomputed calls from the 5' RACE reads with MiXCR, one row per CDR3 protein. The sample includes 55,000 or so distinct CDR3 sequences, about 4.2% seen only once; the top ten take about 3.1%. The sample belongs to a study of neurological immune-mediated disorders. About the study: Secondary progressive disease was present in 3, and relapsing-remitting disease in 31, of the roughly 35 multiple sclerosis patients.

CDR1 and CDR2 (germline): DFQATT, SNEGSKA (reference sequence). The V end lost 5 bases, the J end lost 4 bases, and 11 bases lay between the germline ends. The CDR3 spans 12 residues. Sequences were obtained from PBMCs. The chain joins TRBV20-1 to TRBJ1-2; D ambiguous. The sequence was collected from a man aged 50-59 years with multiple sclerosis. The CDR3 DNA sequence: TGCAGTGCTGTGGACCGGGGCTATGGCTACACCTTC. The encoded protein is CSAVDRGYGYTF.